The clone carrying this T cell receptor (beta chain) has a handful of counts. Its antigen remains unknown. The source of the sample is a study of beta chain features in type 1 diabetes. Findings and limits, study-wide: TCRB CDR3s from Type 1 diabetes patients were moderately but significantly shorter in all four CD4+ subsets. Patients and controls would be equally affected if PCR favored shorter templates.

The V end was cut by 4 bases, the J end by 4 bases, with 11 bases between. The germline gives CDR1 LNHDA, CDR2 SQIVND (reference sequence). The CDR3 has 14 amino acids. It was one heparinised blood draw, averaging about 120 mL, that each donor gave. Using CD45RO/CCR7/CD25/CD127/CD95/CD27, CD4+ naive, central memory, regulatory and stem cell-like memory cells were sorted. What was sequenced were expressed TCRB transcripts, since all of the isolated RNA had been reverse transcribed. Only in-frame clones appear in the TCRdb table, and some are missing; sequencing was by immunoSEQ multiplex PCR. The sample records around 120,000 clones, 15% to 20% being singletons.

The sequence was obtained from a man aged 18 to 29 with type 1 diabetes. Sequenced sample: central memory CD4+ T cells from blood. The chain combines TRBV19 with TRBJ1-3; D unresolved. CDR3 in DNA: TGTGCCAGTAGTAGACTGTCTTCAGGAAACACCATATATTTT. Its translation: CASSRLSSGNTIYF.